Sequencing of this T cell receptor (beta chain) was carried out in a study of T cell responses to AZD1222 COVID-19 vaccine. Some clones are missing from TCRdb's copy, which holds only in-frame ones; the method was immunoSEQ multiplex PCR. The sample yields more than 140,000 clones, 93% seen once. Study-wide results and caveats: Donors were chiefly white British, with a greater number of females, and clonal diversity was perhaps underestimated. The span of vaccine-associated CD4 TCRs extended across spike, with dominance at 160-218 and 743-854. Spike-specific TCR repertoires showed rising breadth and depth after two AZD1222 doses.

A word on this clone: The antigen remains unidentified.

V lost 1 base and J 1 base, leaving 7 bases between the germline ends. Per germline, CDR1 SGHTA and CDR2 FQGNSA. This CDR3 comprises 15 residues. V and J are TRBV7-2 and TRBJ2-2; TRBD1 might be the D (5 bases). Sample: peripheral blood, taken on day 0 of MenACWY control vaccination. This sequence originates from an adult in good health. CDR3 DNA: TGTGCCAGCAGCTTAGTAGGGGTGAACACCGGGGAGCTGTTTTTT. Residues: CASSLVGVNTGELFF.